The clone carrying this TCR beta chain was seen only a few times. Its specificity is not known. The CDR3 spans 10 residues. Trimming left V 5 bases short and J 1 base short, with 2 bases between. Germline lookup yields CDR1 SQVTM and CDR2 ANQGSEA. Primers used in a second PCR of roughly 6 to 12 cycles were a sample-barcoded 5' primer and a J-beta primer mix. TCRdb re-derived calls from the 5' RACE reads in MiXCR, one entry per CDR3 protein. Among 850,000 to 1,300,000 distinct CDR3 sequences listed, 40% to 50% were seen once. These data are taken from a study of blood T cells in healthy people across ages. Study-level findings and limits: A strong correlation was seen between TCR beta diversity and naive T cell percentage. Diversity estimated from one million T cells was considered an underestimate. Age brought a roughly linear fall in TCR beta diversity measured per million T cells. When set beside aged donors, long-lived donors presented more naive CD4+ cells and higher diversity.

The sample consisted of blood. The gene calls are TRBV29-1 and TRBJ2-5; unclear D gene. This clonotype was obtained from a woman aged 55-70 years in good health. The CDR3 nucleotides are TGCAGCGTTCCCCAAGAGACCCAGTACTTC. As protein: CSVPQETQYF.